This T cell receptor (beta chain) was sequenced for a study of T cells expressing NK-cell markers. The CDR3 is 16 residues long. Germline CDR1 is SGHAT and CDR2 is FQNNGV. TCRdb re-called the 5' RACE reads; one entry per CDR3 protein, DNA not given. Found here are some 440,000 distinct CDR3 sequences; the top ten clones hold roughly 1.4%. The clonotype was recovered from a woman in her forties or fifties in good health. V usage is TRBV11-2 and J usage is TRBJ2-2; the TCRdb call, TRBD1, lacks DNA for checking. Sequencing was done on a sample of blood T cells: a sorted CD56 or NKG2C T cell subset, CD4+ or CD8+ T cells, or bulk PBMC T cells (not recorded which). CDR3 residues: CASSLRGETDTGELFF. Looking up the rest from reference TRBV11-2 and TRBJ2-2 gives the full variable domain: EAGVAQSPRYKIIEKRQSVAFWCNPISGHATLYWYQQILGQGPKLLIQFQNNGVVDDSQLPKDRFSAERLKGVDSTLKIQPAKLEDSAVYLCASSLRGETDTGELFFGEGSRLTVL.